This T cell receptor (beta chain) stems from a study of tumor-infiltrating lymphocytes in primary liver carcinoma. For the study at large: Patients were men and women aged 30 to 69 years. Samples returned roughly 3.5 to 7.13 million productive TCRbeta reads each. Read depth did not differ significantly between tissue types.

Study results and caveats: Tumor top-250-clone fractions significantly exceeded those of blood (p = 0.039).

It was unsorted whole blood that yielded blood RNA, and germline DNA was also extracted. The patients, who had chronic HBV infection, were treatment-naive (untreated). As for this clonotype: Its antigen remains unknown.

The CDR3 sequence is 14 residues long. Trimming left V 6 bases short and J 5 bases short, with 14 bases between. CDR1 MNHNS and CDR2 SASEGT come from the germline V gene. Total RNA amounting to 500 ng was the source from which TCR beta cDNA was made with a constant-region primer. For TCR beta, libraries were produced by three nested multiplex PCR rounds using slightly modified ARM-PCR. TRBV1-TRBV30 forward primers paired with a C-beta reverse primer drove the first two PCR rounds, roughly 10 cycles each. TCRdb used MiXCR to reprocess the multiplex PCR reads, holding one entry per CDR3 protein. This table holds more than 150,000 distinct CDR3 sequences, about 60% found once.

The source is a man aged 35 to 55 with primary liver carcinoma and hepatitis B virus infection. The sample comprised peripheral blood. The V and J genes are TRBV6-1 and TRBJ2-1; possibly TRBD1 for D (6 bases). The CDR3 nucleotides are TGTGCCAGCAGACTCCGGGACACCCACAATGAGCAGTTCTTC. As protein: CASRLRDTHNEQFF.